This is a list of T cell receptor beta chains from one sample in a study of OX40 agonist ivuxolimab in advanced cancers. Sequencing was performed with immunoSEQ multiplex PCR; in TCRdb, only in-frame clones are kept and a portion is missing. Counted here are roughly 65,000 clones, roughly 84% occurring once; the ten biggest clones make up 0.3% to 0.45%. The starting material was CD4+ or CD8+ T cells sorted from blood, obtained in a trial of the OX40 agonist ivuxolimab. These receptors all stem from an adult with an advanced solid tumor such as melanoma, head and neck, liver or kidney cancer. The conserved cysteine and the conserved F or W are not part of the CDR3 here. Where a row states a size, it is once, few, many or the class of an expanded clone; other rows omit it.

CDR3aa: ASRVTGGGETQY
abundance: NA
j_gene: TRBJ2-5
v_gene: TRBV6-1

CDR3aa: ASSLGGSTGELF
abundance: once
j_gene: TRBJ2-2
v_gene: TRBV5-4

CDR3aa: ASSQGGVGNTIY
abundance: NA
j_gene: TRBJ1-3
v_gene: TRBV6-6

CDR3aa: ASSAPPRETQY
abundance: NA
j_gene: TRBJ2-5
v_gene: TRBV7-8

CDR3aa: ASLASPSPLH
abundance: NA
j_gene: TRBJ1-6
v_gene: TRBV6-1

CDR3aa: ADEGPSGNTIY
abundance: NA
j_gene: TRBJ1-3
v_gene: TRBV7-9

CDR3aa: ASSSRLTPQTASSYEQY
abundance: NA
j_gene: TRBJ2-7
v_gene: TRBV11-2

CDR3aa: ASSRKGGELF
abundance: NA
j_gene: TRBJ2-2
v_gene: TRBV9

CDR3aa: ASSPWRGGGEETQY
abundance: NA
j_gene: TRBJ2-5
v_gene: TRBV14

CDR3aa: ASSRGWGTQY
abundance: NA
j_gene: TRBJ2-5
v_gene: TRBV7-9

CDR3aa: ASSLGGPYGYT
abundance: NA
j_gene: TRBJ1-2
v_gene: TRBV11-2

CDR3aa: ASSQDRAGGGYGYT
abundance: NA
j_gene: TRBJ1-2
v_gene: TRBV4-1

CDR3aa: ASSQGDMGHQANEQF
abundance: NA
j_gene: TRBJ2-1
v_gene: TRBV4-1

CDR3aa: ASSEMGTLSNQPQH
abundance: NA
j_gene: TRBJ1-5
v_gene: TRBV6-1

CDR3aa: AISATGGGGIDGYT
abundance: NA
j_gene: TRBJ1-2
v_gene: TRBV10-3

CDR3aa: ATTRGFGTDTQY
abundance: NA
j_gene: TRBJ2-3
v_gene: TRBV19

CDR3aa: ASSLAGPRTDTQY
abundance: NA
j_gene: TRBJ2-3
v_gene: TRBV5-4

CDR3aa: ASSYSGQRYEQY
abundance: NA
j_gene: TRBJ2-7
v_gene: TRBV6-6

CDR3aa: ASSPPAGSYEQY
abundance: NA
j_gene: TRBJ2-7
v_gene: TRBV18

CDR3aa: ASSLQGSDTEAF
abundance: NA
j_gene: TRBJ1-1
v_gene: TRBV5-1

CDR3aa: AWSTGLRYEQY
abundance: NA
j_gene: TRBJ2-7
v_gene: TRBV30

CDR3aa: ASSKSNSQETQY
abundance: NA
j_gene: TRBJ2-5
v_gene: TRBV19

CDR3aa: ASSSSYEQY
abundance: NA
j_gene: TRBJ2-7
v_gene: TRBV5-8

CDR3aa: ASNGGATYEQY
abundance: NA
j_gene: TRBJ2-7
v_gene: TRBV2

CDR3aa: ASSLAGTHNEQF
abundance: once
j_gene: TRBJ2-1
v_gene: TRBV7-9

CDR3aa: ASSLSTLEAF
abundance: NA
j_gene: TRBJ1-1
v_gene: TRBV7-9

CDR3aa: ASSLSLLSYGYT
abundance: NA
j_gene: TRBJ1-2
v_gene: TRBV28

CDR3aa: ASSSWDSGGAETQY
abundance: once
j_gene: TRBJ2-5
v_gene: TRBV11-3